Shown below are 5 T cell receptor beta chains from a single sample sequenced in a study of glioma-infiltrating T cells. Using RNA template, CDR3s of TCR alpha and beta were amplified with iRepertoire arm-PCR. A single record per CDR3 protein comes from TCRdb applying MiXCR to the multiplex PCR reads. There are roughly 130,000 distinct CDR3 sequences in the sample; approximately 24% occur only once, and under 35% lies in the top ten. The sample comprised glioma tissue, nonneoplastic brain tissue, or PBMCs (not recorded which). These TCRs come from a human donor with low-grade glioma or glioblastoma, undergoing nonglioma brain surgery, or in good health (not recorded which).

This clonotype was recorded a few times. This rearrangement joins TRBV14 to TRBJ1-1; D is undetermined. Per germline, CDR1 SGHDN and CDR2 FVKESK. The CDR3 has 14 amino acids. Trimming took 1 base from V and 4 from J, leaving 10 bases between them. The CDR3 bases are TGTGCCAGCAGCCAAGGGCGGGTTGGCACTGAAGCTTTCTTT. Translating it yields CASSQGRVGTEAFF.

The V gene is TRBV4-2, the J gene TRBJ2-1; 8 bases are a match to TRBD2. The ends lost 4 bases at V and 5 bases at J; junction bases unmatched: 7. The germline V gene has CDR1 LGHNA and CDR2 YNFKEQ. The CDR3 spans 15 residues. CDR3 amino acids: CASSRQRGRNNEQFF. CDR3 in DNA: TGTGCCAGCAGCCGTCAGCGGGGGCGCAACAATGAGCAGTTCTTC.

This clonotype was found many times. This CDR3 reads CSAATAPNQPQHF. For the CDR3, the DNA is TGCAGTGCCGCGACAGCCCCTAATCAGCCCCAGCATTTT. V is TRBV20-1 and J is TRBJ1-5; D might be TRBD1 (5 bases). CDR3 length: 13 residues. Germline V gene sequence: CDR1 DFQATT, CDR2 SNEGSKA (reference sequence). The V end lost 6 bases, the J end lost 4 bases, and 13 bases lay between the germline ends.

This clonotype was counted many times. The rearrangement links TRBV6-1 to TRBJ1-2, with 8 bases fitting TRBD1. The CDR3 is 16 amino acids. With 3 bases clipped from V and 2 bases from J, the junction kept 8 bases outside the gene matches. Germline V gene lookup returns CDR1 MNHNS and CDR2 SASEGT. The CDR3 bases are TGTGCCAGCAGTGACCCACAGGGGGTACAAAACTATGGCTACACCTTC. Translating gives CASSDPQGVQNYGYTF.

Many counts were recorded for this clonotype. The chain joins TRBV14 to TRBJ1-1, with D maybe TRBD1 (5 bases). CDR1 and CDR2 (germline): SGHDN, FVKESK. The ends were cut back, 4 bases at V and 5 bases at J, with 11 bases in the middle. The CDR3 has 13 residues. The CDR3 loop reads CASSPRGGTEAFF. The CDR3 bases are TGTGCCAGCAGCCCAAGGGGTGGTACTGAAGCTTTCTTT. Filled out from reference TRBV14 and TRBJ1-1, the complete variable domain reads EAGVTQFPSHSVIEKGQTVTLRCDPISGHDNLYWYRRVMGKEIKFLLHFVKESKQDESGMPNNRFLAERTGGTYSTLKVQPAELEDSGVYFCASSPRGGTEAFFGQGTRLTVV.